This TCR beta chain was observed in a study of response to subunit inactivated influenza vaccine. Findings and limits, study-wide: The authors proposed limited new T cell recruitment per seasonal influenza vaccination.

With V trimmed by 4 bases and J by 6 bases, 6 bases remained unmatched. Germline loops: CDR1 SGHRS, CDR2 YFSETQ. The CDR3 has 14 amino acids. Notes on this clonotype: Its target is unknown.

TCRdb redid the calling of the RT-PCR reads with MiXCR, one entry per CDR3 protein. The repertoire holds around 540,000 distinct CDR3 sequences, with 12% as singletons. The sequenced sample was PBMCs from blood, obtained on the day of vaccination. The V gene is TRBV5-1, the J gene TRBJ2-3; 9 nucleotides agree with TRBD2. The clonotype was recovered from a man between 50 and 59 years old who received an inactivated influenza vaccine. The CDR3 spells CASSISGSSDTQYF. The CDR3 DNA reads TGCGCCAGCAGCATTAGCGGGAGCTCGGATACGCAGTATTTT.